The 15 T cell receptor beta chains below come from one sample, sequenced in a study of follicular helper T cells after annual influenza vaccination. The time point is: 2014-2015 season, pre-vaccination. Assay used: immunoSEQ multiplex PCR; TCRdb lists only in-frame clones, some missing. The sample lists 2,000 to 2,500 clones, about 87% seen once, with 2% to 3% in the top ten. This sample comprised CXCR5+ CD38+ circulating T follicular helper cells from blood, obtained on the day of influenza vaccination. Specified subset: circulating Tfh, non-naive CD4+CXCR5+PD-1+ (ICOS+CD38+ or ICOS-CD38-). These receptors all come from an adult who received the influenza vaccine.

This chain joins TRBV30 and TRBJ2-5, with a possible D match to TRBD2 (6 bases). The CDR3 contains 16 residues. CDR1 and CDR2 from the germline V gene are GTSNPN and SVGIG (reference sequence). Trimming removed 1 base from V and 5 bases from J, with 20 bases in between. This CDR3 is CAWSGGSGSGGETQYF. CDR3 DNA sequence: TGTGCCTGGAGTGGGGGGAGTGGGAGTGGAGGGGAGACCCAGTACTTC. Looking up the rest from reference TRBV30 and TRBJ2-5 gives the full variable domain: SQTIHQWPATLVQPVGSPLSLECTVEGTSNPNLYWYRQAAGRGLQLLFYSVGIGQISSEVPQNLSASRPQDRQFILSSKKLLLSDSGFYLCAWSGGSGSGGETQYFGPGTRLLVL.

The CDR3 nucleotides are TGTGCCAGCAGTTACTCGACGGGCCGAGGGACTGAAGCTTTCTTT. Amino acid sequence: CASSYSTGRGTEAFF. The rearrangement links TRBV6-5 to TRBJ1-1, with no clear D. V was pared by 0 bases and J by 5 bases, with 13 bases between. Germline V gives CDR1 MNHEY, CDR2 SVGAGI. The CDR3 contains 15 residues.

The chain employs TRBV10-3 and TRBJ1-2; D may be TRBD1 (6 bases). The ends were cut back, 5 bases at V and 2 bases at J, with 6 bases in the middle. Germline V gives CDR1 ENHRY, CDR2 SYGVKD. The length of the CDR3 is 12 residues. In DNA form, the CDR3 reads TGTGCCATCAGTACAGGGAACTATGGCTACACCTTC. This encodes CAISTGNYGYTF.

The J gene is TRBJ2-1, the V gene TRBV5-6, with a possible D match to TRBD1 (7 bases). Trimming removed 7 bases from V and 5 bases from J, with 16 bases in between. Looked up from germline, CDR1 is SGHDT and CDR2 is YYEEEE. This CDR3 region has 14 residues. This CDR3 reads CASLLQGGNNEQFF. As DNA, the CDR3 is TGTGCCAGCCTTCTCCAGGGGGGAAACAATGAGCAGTTCTTC.

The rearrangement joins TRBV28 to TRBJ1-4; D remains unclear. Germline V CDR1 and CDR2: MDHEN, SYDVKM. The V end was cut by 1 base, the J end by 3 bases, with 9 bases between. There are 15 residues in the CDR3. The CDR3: CASSLSFRANEKLFF. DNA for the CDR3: TGTGCCAGCAGTTTATCCTTCCGGGCTAATGAAAAACTGTTTTTT.

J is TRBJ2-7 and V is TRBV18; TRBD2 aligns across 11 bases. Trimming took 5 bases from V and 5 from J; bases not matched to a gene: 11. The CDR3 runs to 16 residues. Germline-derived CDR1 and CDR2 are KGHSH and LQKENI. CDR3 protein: CASSAFVAGGIHEQYF. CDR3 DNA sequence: TGTGCCAGCTCAGCCTTTGTAGCGGGAGGGATCCACGAGCAGTACTTC.

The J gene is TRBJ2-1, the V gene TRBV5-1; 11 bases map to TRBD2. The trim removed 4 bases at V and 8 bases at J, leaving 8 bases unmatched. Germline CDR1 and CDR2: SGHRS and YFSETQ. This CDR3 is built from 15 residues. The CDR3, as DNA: TGCGCCAGCAGCCCCCTGACTAGCGGGACGGATGAGCAGTTCTTC. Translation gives CASSPLTSGTDEQFF.

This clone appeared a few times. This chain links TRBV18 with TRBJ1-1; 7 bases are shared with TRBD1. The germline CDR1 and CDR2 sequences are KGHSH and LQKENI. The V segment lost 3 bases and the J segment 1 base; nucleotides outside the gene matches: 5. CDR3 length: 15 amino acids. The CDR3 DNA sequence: TGTGCCAGCTCACCGATTAAGGGGGCGAACACTGAAGCTTTCTTT. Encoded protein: CASSPIKGANTEAFF.

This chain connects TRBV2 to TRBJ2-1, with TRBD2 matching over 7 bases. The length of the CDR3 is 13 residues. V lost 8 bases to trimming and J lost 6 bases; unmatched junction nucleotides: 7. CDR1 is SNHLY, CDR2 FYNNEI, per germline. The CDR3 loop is CASSGLAANEQFF. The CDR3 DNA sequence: TGTGCCAGCTCGGGGCTAGCGGCCAATGAGCAGTTCTTC.

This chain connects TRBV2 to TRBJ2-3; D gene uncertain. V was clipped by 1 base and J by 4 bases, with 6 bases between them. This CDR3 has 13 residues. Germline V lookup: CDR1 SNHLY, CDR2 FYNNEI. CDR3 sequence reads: CASSEERPDTQYF. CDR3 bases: TGTGCCAGCAGTGAAGAGCGACCAGATACGCAGTATTTT.

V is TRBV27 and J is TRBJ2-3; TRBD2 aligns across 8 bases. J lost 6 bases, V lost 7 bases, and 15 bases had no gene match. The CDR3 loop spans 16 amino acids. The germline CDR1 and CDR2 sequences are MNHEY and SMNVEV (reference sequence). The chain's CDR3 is CASKWAAGGHGDTQYF. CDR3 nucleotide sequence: TGTGCCAGCAAGTGGGCGGCGGGGGGCCACGGGGATACGCAGTATTTT.

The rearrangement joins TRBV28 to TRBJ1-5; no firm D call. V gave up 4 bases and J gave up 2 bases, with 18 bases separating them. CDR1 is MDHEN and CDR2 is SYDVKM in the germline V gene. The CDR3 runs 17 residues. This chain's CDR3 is CASSSGDGTAGNQPQHF. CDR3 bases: TGTGCCAGCAGTTCTGGAGACGGAACGGCGGGCAATCAGCCCCAGCATTTT.

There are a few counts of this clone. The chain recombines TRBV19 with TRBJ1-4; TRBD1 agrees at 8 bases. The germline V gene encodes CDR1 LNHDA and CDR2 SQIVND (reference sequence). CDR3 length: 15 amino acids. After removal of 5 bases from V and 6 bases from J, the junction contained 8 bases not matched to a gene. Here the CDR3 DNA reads TGTGCCAGTAGTTCCTGGACAGGGATGGATGAAAAACTGTTTTTT. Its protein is CASSSWTGMDEKLFF.

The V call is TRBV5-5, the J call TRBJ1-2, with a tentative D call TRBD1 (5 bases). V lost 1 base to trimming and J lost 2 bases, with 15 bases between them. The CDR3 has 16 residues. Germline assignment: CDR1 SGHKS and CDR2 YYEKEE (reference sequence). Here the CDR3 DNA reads TGTGCCAGCAGCTTGTATCTTTCCCGGGGGAACTATGGCTACACCTTC. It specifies CASSLYLSRGNYGYTF.

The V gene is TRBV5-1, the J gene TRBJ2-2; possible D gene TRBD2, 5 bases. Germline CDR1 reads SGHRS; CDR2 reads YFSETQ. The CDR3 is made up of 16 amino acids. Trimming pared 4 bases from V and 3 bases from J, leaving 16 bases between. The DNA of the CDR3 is TGCGCCAGCAGCAAATCAGCCGGGCGGGACACCGGGGAGCTGTTTTTT. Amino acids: CASSKSAGRDTGELFF.